What follows is one TCR beta chain and its context. Its antigen is undetermined. Trimming at V came to 5 bases and at J to 7 bases, leaving 10 bases not matched to a gene. From germline, CDR1 is SGHKS and CDR2 YYEKEE (reference sequence). The CDR3 contains 15 residues. Original handling: Out-of-frame sequences were removed, leaving some 2 million distinct TCRbeta sequences. Assay used: immunoSEQ multiplex PCR; TCRdb lists only in-frame clones, some missing. V and J calls and clone size follow that table, whereas D and trimming were derived from the DNA. The sample shows 50,000 to 70,000 clones, about 68% of them seen only once. These data belong to a study of memory CD4+ T cells and cytomegalovirus serostatus. Across the whole study: Of the healthy Belgian adults, 9 were CMV seropositive and 20 to 30 seronegative. Findings and caveats of the study: Suggested: most of the CMV-linked TCR signature lies in CD4+ memory cells.

Single viable CD3+CD4+CD8-CD45RO+ cells were sorted as the memory CD4+ T cells. This TCR was recovered from an adult in good health and CMV-seropositive. This chain connects TRBV5-5 to TRBJ1-2, with 11 bases identical to TRBD1. The sample was memory CD4+ T cells from blood. CDR3 sequence (DNA): TGTGCCAGCAGGCGAAGGACAGGGGGCGAGAGTGGCTACACCTTC. Protein sequence: CASRRRTGGESGYTF.